In this sample, the clone carrying this T cell receptor beta chain turned up once. As yet, its antigen is unknown. The primer mix had 60 Vbeta and 13 Jbeta primers. Generated by immunoSEQ multiplex PCR, the TCRdb table keeps only in-frame clones and is missing some. There are over 75,000 clones in the sample; nearly 80% occur only once, and about 6.1% lies in the top ten. This sample was taken from a study of cytomegalovirus exposure and HLA in healthy donors. Background on the study: Genotyping showed less than 85% of 398 donors falling in the Caucasian-associated ancestry cluster. Findings and limits, study-wide: Immune exposure data for these donors was limited to CMV serostatus. Researchers counted around 180 TCR beta chains as cytomegalovirus-associated. A later analysis reportedly found that, within productive TCRs, an Asian-associated ancestry cluster had fewer N-insertions than the mean observed across the roughly 700 donors.

The receptor was derived from a female donor in good health and CMV-seronegative. The sequenced sample consisted of PBMCs.

The CDR3 is CASRPTGTGNTIYF. CDR3 bases: TGTGCCAGCAGACCTACAGGGACTGGAAACACCATATATTTT. The chain recombines TRBV28 with TRBJ1-3; D is perhaps TRBD1 (6 bases). Per germline, CDR1 MDHEN and CDR2 SYDVKM. V was trimmed by 6 bases and J by 2 bases, leaving 11 bases between them. The CDR3 is 14 residues long.